Following are 25 T cell receptor beta chains from one sample sequenced in a study of identical twins (TCRdb year 2016). Library prep was done by 5' RACE. Sequenced using an Illumina HiSeq 2000. TCRdb cleaned the public reads at Q25 with fastp, built clones with MiXCR and kept in-frame beta chains. Entries are consolidated by CDR3 protein sequence, retaining the most common genes and DNA. This sample is represented by under 300,000 distinct CDR3 sequences; around 15% of them were singletons. About 9% of the sample rests with the top ten. Sequenced sample: memory (CD45RO+) T cells sorted from blood. The meaning of the sample's cell subset or site label: CD45RO+ enriched T cells. Source of these receptors: a woman in her late teens or twenties in good health.

This sequence joins TRBV18 and TRBJ1-1, with no clear D. CDR1 KGHSH and CDR2 LQKENI come from the germline V gene. The CDR3 loop spans 11 amino acids. V dropped 4 bases and J dropped 8 bases, with 8 bases sitting between them. DNA of the CDR3: TGTGCCAGCTCACAGGCGGAGGAAGCTTTCTTT. It yields the protein CASSQAEEAFF.

In its sample, this clonotype was seen a few times. This chain joins TRBV12-3 or TRBV12-4 and TRBJ2-2; D is undetermined. The CDR3 is 13 residues long. Trimming took 6 bases from V and 5 from J, leaving 10 bases between them. This CDR3 is CASSYKVTGELFF. The CDR3, as DNA: TGTGCCAGCAGCTACAAGGTGACCGGGGAGCTGTTTTTT.

There are a few counts of this clonotype. This chain uses TRBV27 with TRBJ2-7; D is possibly TRBD2 (5 bases). Germline CDR1 is MNHEY and CDR2 is SMNVEV (reference sequence). The CDR3 has 14 amino acids. V gave up 3 bases and J gave up 0 bases, with 9 bases separating them. CDR3 region: CASSFDYYSYEQYF. The CDR3, as DNA: TGTGCCAGCAGTTTCGACTACTACTCCTACGAGCAGTACTTC.

The chain recombines TRBV15 with TRBJ2-1; 8 bases align to TRBD2. Per the germline V gene, CDR1 is LNHNV and CDR2 is YYDKDF (reference sequence). The V and J ends lost 4 bases and 8 bases, in that order; junction bases with no gene match: 10. The CDR3 is 15 amino acids. The CDR3 DNA is TGTGCCACCAGCATCCGGCTAGCGGGCTCCGATGAGCAGTTCTTC. Protein sequence: CATSIRLAGSDEQFF.

This clonotype was detected only a few times. The rearrangement joins TRBV7-8 to TRBJ2-2; TRBD2 matches 14 bases. This CDR3 spans 18 amino acids. CDR1 and CDR2 (germline): SGHVS, FQNEAQ. V was clipped by 2 bases and J by 0 bases; unmatched bases: 2. The CDR3 protein is CASSLLGLAGANTGELFF. The CDR3 nucleotides are TGTGCCAGCAGCTTATTGGGACTAGCGGGGGCGAACACCGGGGAGCTGTTTTTT.

This clonotype was recorded at least ten times. This sequence joins TRBV25-1 and TRBJ2-7, with 11 bases matching TRBD1. The CDR3 loop spans 14 amino acids. The ends lost 4 bases at V and 4 bases at J; junction bases unmatched: 3. Looked up from germline, CDR1 is MGHDK and CDR2 is SYGVNS. As DNA, the CDR3 is TGTGCCAGCAGTGGCGGACAGGGGGCGTACGAGCAGTACTTC. Translation gives CASSGGQGAYEQYF.

V usage is TRBV4-3 and J usage is TRBJ2-7; D ambiguous. In germline, CDR1 is LGHNA, CDR2 YSLEER. This CDR3 is 14 amino acids long. V was trimmed by 0 bases and J by 2 bases, leaving 8 bases between them. The CDR3 sequence is CASSQDKQTYEQYF. The CDR3 nucleotides are TGCGCCAGCAGCCAAGATAAACAGACCTACGAGCAGTACTTC.

There are a few counts of this clonotype. This chain joins TRBV14 and TRBJ2-7, with no clear D. Germline-derived CDR1 and CDR2 are SGHDN and FVKESK. Deletions cut 3 bases from V and 5 bases from J, with 20 bases between. This CDR3 has 16 amino acids. This chain's CDR3 is CASSHGRLAPADEQYF. The CDR3 DNA reads as TGTGCCAGCAGCCATGGTAGATTGGCCCCCGCGGACGAGCAGTACTTC.

This chain connects TRBV7-7 to TRBJ2-2, with D unresolved. Deletions cut 5 bases from V and 0 bases from J, with 10 bases between. Germline CDR1 is SSHAT and CDR2 is FNYEAQ (reference sequence). This CDR3 region has 15 residues. The CDR3 sequence: CASSPVRANTGELFF. The CDR3 bases are TGTGCCAGCAGCCCGGTCCGGGCGAACACCGGGGAGCTGTTTTTT.

The chain carries TRBV20-1 and TRBJ2-3; D ambiguous. CDR3 length equals 14 residues. Trimming removed 3 bases from V and 5 bases from J, with 15 bases in between. In germline, CDR1 is DFQATT, CDR2 SNEGSKA (reference sequence). The DNA of the CDR3 is TGCAGTGCTAGCCTCCTAATCACCGGAGATACGCAGTATTTT. This encodes CSASLLITGDTQYF.

V gene TRBV3-1 combines with J gene TRBJ2-1; D might be TRBD1 (6 bases). The V end was cut by 2 bases, the J end by 1 base, with 9 bases between. Germline V gene data show CDR1 as LGHDT and CDR2 as YNNKEL (reference sequence). This CDR3 contains 15 residues. CDR3 in amino acids: CASSQTQGSYNEQFF. CDR3 sequence (DNA): TGTGCCAGCAGCCAAACACAGGGATCCTACAATGAGCAGTTCTTC.

CDR3 in DNA: TGTGCCAGCAGCCCAACCGGGACACTTAAAAACATTCAGTACTTC. Its protein is CASSPTGTLKNIQYF. The chain carries TRBV6-1 and TRBJ2-4, with a weak D call TRBD1 (6 bases). The CDR3 has 15 amino acids. V was pared by 6 bases and J by 4 bases, with 16 bases between. Germline CDR1 reads MNHNS; CDR2 reads SASEGT.

This clonotype turned up a few times. The V call is TRBV9, the J call TRBJ2-5; D is unclear. The germline gives CDR1 SGDLS, CDR2 YYNGEE. The CDR3 is made up of 13 amino acids. V was cut by 0 bases and J by 3 bases, with 6 bases left in between. The chain's CDR3 is CASSVGAEETQYF. In DNA, the CDR3 is TGTGCCAGCAGCGTAGGCGCAGAAGAGACCCAGTACTTC.

The J gene is TRBJ2-1, the V gene TRBV2; 7 positions agree with TRBD2. The CDR3 sequence is 16 residues long. Germline assignment: CDR1 SNHLY and CDR2 FYNNEI. V lost 4 bases to trimming and J lost 6 bases; unmatched junction nucleotides: 12. In DNA, the CDR3 is TGTGCCAGCAGTGGTGCAGCGGGGCGCCCTCTCAATGAGCAGTTCTTC. This codes for CASSGAAGRPLNEQFF.

The table lists this clonotype with a few counts. This chain uses TRBV20-1 with TRBJ1-5; TRBD1 is a possible D gene (5 bases). This CDR3 contains 13 residues. Germline CDR1 reads DFQATT; CDR2 reads SNEGSKA (reference sequence). V shed 6 bases and J shed 4 bases, with 13 bases lying between them. The CDR3 sequence is CSARAQGNQPQHF. The CDR3 nucleotides read TGCAGTGCCCGAGCGCAGGGTAATCAGCCCCAGCATTTT.

The rearrangement joins TRBV2 to TRBJ2-3, with D perhaps TRBD2 (7 bases). This CDR3 is 15 amino acids long. Trimming took 2 bases from V and 6 from J, leaving 15 bases between them. Germline-derived CDR1 and CDR2 are SNHLY and FYNNEI. The CDR3 loop is CASSEFGGGGDTQYF. CDR3 sequence (DNA): TGTGCCAGCAGTGAATTTGGCGGGGGCGGGGATACGCAGTATTTT.

The V call is TRBV5-5, the J call TRBJ1-1, with unresolved D. Trimming cost V 1 base and J 4 bases, with 11 bases left between them. The germline CDR1 and CDR2 sequences are SGHKS and YYEKEE (reference sequence). CDR3 size: 14 residues. This CDR3 is CASSLILQATEAFF. The CDR3 DNA follows: TGTGCCAGCAGCTTGATCCTCCAGGCCACTGAAGCTTTCTTT.

This clonotype was found a few times. J is TRBJ2-7 and V is TRBV5-1; 10 bases fit TRBD1. J gave up 6 bases and V 3 bases, and 3 bases lay outside the gene matches. The CDR3 sequence is 13 residues long. Germline assignment: CDR1 SGHRS and CDR2 YFSETQ. The DNA of the CDR3 is TGCGCCAGCAGCTCGGACAGGGGGGCCGAGCAGTACTTC. This translates into CASSSDRGAEQYF.

Here the CDR3 DNA reads TGTGCCAGCAGCATAACCGGGGATCCCGGGAACACTGAAGCTTTCTTT. Amino acid sequence: CASSITGDPGNTEAFF. The gene calls are TRBV3-1 and TRBJ1-1; no clear D. CDR1 and CDR2 (germline): LGHDT, YNNKEL (reference sequence). The length of the CDR3 is 16 residues. Trimming stripped 5 bases from V and 1 base from J, with 17 bases between.

This clonotype was recorded a few times. The chain is built from TRBV23-1 and TRBJ2-1; 11 bases agree with TRBD1. TRBV23-1 is an open reading frame whose function is uncertain. With 2 bases clipped from V and 6 bases from J, the junction kept 12 bases outside the gene matches. The CDR3 has 18 amino acids. The CDR3 nucleotides read TGCGCCAGCAGTCAAGGAGGACAGGGGGCGTCGGTAGGCAATGAGCAGTTCTTC. Translated: CASSQGGQGASVGNEQFF.

The chain is built from TRBV20-1 and TRBJ1-2; D is undetermined. Germline V gives CDR1 DFQATT, CDR2 SNEGSKA (reference sequence). This CDR3 has 15 residues. Trimming stripped 3 bases from V and 4 bases from J, with 18 bases between. The CDR3 protein is CSASGSSMRVYGYTF. CDR3 bases: TGCAGTGCTAGCGGGTCGTCGATGCGGGTCTATGGCTACACCTTC.

The chain combines TRBV12-3 or TRBV12-4 with TRBJ2-1; a possible D gene is TRBD1 (6 bases). The CDR3 spans 15 residues. With 6 bases removed from V and 8 bases from J, the gap between germline ends came to 20 bases. CDR3 in amino acids: CASSPDMGAGDEQFF. In DNA, the CDR3 is TGTGCCAGCAGCCCCGACATGGGGGCCGGAGATGAGCAGTTCTTC.

This chain joins TRBV20-1 and TRBJ1-2; D unresolved. This CDR3 spans 13 amino acids. Between the trimmed V and J ends, which lost 6 bases and 3 bases, there was a span of 14 bases. Looked up from germline, CDR1 is DFQATT and CDR2 is SNEGSKA (reference sequence). The DNA of the CDR3 is TGCAGTGCCCAAGCGGGCGGATACTATGGCTACACCTTC. Translation gives CSAQAGGYYGYTF.

This chain connects TRBV7-3 to TRBJ2-1; D is perhaps TRBD2 (5 bases). The ends were cut back, 5 bases at V and 6 bases at J, with 11 bases in the middle. This CDR3 is 13 amino acids long. CDR1 and CDR2 from the germline V gene are SGHTA and FQGTGA. The CDR3 reads CASSQRTGNEQFF. CDR3 DNA: TGTGCCAGCAGCCAACGGACTGGCAATGAGCAGTTCTTC.

CDR3 residues: CASSSNLDGRAFYF. The CDR3 nucleotides are TGTGCCAGCAGCTCGAACCTCGACGGACGTGCCTTTTATTTT. The chain recombines TRBV11-2 with TRBJ1-3, with D hard to call. V was trimmed by 4 bases and J by 16 bases, leaving 23 bases between them. In germline, CDR1 is SGHAT, CDR2 FQNNGV. The CDR3 covers 14 residues.